This TCR beta chain was retrieved from a study of cytomegalovirus exposure and HLA in healthy donors. Study at large: Of the donors genotyped, 398 in all, about 80% fell in the Caucasian-associated ancestry cluster.

The primer mix had 60 Vbeta and 13 Jbeta primers. Here immunoSEQ multiplex PCR was the method, and the copy in TCRdb shows in-frame clones only, minus some. The table counts about 150,000 clones; approximately 1.5% lies in the top ten. Germline values: CDR1 MNHEY, CDR2 SMNVEV (reference sequence). With 10 bases removed from V and 0 bases from J, the gap between germline ends came to 15 bases. This CDR3 spans 14 amino acids. V gene TRBV27 combines with J gene TRBJ2-5; D not certain. This clonotype originated in a woman in her 50s in good health and CMV-seronegative. The sample comprised PBMCs. CDR3 amino acids: CAIPLRHNQETQYF. The CDR3 DNA reads as TGTGCCATCCCCCTGAGGCATAACCAAGAGACCCAGTACTTC.